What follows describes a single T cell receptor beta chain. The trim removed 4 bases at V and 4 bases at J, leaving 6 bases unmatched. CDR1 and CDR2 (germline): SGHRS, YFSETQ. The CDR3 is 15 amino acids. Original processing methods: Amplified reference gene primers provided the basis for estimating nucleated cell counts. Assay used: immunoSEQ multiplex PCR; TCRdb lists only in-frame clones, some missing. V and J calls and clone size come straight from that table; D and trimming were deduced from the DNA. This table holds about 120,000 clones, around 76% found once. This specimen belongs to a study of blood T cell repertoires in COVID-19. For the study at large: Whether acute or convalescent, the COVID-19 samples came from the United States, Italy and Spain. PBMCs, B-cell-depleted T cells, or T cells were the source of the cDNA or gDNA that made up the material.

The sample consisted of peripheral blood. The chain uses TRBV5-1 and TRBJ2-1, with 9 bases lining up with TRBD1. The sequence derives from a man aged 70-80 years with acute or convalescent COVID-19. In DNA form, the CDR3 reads TGCGCCAGCAGCAGGGGGGGACAGGGTTACAATGAGCAGTTCTTC. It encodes CASSRGGQGYNEQFF. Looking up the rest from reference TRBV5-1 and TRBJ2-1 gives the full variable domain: KAGVTQTPRYLIKTRGQQVTLSCSPISGHRSVSWYQQTPGQGLQFLFEYFSETQRNKGNFPGRFSGRQFSNSRSEMNVSTLELGDSALYLCASSRGGQGYNEQFFGPGTRLTVL.